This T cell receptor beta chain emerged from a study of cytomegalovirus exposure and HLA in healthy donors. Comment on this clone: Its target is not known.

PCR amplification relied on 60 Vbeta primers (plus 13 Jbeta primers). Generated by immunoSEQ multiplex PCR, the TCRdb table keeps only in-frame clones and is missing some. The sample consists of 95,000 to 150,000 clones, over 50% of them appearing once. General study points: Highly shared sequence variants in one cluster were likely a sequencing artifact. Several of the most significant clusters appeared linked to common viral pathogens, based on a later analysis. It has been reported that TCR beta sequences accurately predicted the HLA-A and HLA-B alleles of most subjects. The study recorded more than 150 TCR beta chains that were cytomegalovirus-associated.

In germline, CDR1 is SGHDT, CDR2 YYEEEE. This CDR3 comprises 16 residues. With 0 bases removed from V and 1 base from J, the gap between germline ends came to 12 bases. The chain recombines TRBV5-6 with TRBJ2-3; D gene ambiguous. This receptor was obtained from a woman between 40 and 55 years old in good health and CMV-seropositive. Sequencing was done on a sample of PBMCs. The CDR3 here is CASSLVSVSGTDTQYF. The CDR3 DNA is TGTGCCAGCAGCTTGGTTAGTGTATCCGGCACAGATACGCAGTATTTT.